The rows below give T cell receptor beta chains drawn from one sample of a study of blood T cell repertoires in COVID-19. Profiling relied on immunoSEQ multiplex PCR, and the TCRdb table lists in-frame clones only, not all of them. Here the sample spans some 15,000 clones, approximately 90% being singletons. The material sequenced was peripheral blood. Receptor source: a human donor in a cohort sampled during active COVID-19. Both conserved end residues are part of each CDR3. The D gene is left open where the match is weak. Expanded clones get a size class; other rows say once, few or many, or leave the size out.

j_gene | d_gene | abundance | v_gene | CDR3aa | CDR3nt
TRBJ2-1 | NA | NA | TRBV9 | CASSVDSETYNEQFF | TGTGCCAGCAGCGTAGATAGCGAGACCTACAATGAGCAGTTCTTC
TRBJ1-5 | NA | NA | TRBV28 | CASGAVNRPQHF | TGTGCCAGCGGAGCGGTAAATAGGCCCCAGCATTTT
TRBJ2-3 | TRBD2 | NA | TRBV19 | CASTPLADPLKGNTQYF | TGTGCCAGTACTCCACTAGCGGACCCGCTTAAGGGTAATACGCAGTATTTT
TRBJ1-5 | NA | NA | TRBV5-5 | CASSFTGNQPQHF | TGTGCCAGCAGCTTTACGGGTAATCAGCCCCAGCATTTT
TRBJ2-7 | NA | few | TRBV5-6 | CASSYLGEQYF | TGTGCCAGCAGTTACCTCGGCGAGCAGTACTTC
TRBJ2-1 | NA | NA | TRBV3-1/TRBV3-2 | CASSRGQNNEQFF | TGTGCCAGCAGTCGAGGACAGAACAATGAGCAGTTCTTC
TRBJ2-5 | TRBD2 | once | TRBV5-1 | CASSPGTSGSRGETQYF | TGCGCCAGCAGCCCCGGGACTAGCGGGAGCCGGGGGGAGACCCAGTACTTC
TRBJ2-7 | TRBD1 | NA | TRBV7-2 | CASSKDRVSSYEQYF | TGTGCCAGCAGCAAAGACAGGGTAAGCTCCTACGAGCAGTACTTC
TRBJ2-7 | TRBD1 | NA | TRBV4-1 | CASSPIPGTGLYEQYF | TGCGCCAGCAGCCCAATTCCCGGGACAGGGTTATACGAGCAGTACTTC
TRBJ1-1 | NA | NA | TRBV28 | CASRRGGSEAFF | TGTGCCAGCAGAAGGGGGGGTTCTGAAGCTTTCTTT
TRBJ2-5 | NA | NA | TRBV10-3 | CAISGRAEETQYF | TGTGCCATCAGTGGGCGGGCGGAAGAGACCCAGTACTTC
TRBJ1-1 | NA | NA | TRBV6-7 | CASSYSSNTEAFF | TGTGCCAGCAGTTACTCGAGTAACACTGAAGCTTTCTTT
TRBJ2-2 | NA | NA | TRBV9 | CASSVVEGETGELFF | TGTGCCAGCAGCGTAGTGGAGGGAGAAACCGGGGAGCTGTTTTTT
TRBJ2-7 | NA | NA | TRBV5-6 | CASSLRGSYEQYF | TGTGCCAGCAGCTTGAGGGGCTCCTACGAGCAGTACTTC
TRBJ1-2 | NA | NA | TRBV3-1/TRBV3-2 | CASNPGFTNYGYTF | TGTGCCAGCAACCCGGGATTTACTAACTATGGCTACACCTTC